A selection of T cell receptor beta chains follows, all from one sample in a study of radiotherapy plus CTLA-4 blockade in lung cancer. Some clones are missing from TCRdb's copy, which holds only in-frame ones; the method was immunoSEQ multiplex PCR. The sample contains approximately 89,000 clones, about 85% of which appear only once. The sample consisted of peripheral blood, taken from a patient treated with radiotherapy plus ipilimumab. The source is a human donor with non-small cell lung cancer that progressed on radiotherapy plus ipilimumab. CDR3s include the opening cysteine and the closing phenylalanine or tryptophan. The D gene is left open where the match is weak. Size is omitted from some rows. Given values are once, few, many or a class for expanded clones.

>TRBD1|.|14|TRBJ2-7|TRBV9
CASSVGPGGYEQYF
TGTGCCAGCAGCGTAGGCCCAGGGGGCTACGAGCAGTACTTC
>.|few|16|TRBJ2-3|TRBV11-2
CASSSTRGRATDTQYF
TGTGCCAGCAGCTCGACAAGGGGAAGGGCCACAGATACGCAGTATTTT
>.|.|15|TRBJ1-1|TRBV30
CAWSKARVRRGEAFF
TGTGCCTGGAGTAAGGCCAGGGTTAGGAGGGGTGAAGCTTTCTTT
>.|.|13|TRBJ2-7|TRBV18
CASSPTGPYEQYF
TGTGCCAGCTCACCGACGGGACCCTACGAGCAGTACTTC
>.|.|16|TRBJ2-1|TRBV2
CASSATFLVRYNEQFF
TGTGCCAGCAGTGCTACATTCCTCGTGCGGTACAATGAGCAGTTCTTC
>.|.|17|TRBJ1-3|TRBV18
CASSPSGAQSSGNTIYF
TGTGCCAGCTCACCATCGGGGGCCCAGTCCTCTGGAAACACCATATATTTT
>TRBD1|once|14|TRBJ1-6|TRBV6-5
CASSYVQGGSPLHF
TGTGCCAGCAGTTACGTACAGGGGGGTTCACCCCTCCACTTT
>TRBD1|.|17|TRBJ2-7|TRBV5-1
CASSFTGGAGGPYEQYF
TGCGCCAGCAGCTTCACAGGGGGCGCCGGGGGACCCTACGAGCAGTACTTC
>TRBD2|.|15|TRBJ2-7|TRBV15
CATSRTGLASYEQYF
TGTGCCACCAGCAGGACGGGACTAGCTTCCTACGAGCAGTACTTC
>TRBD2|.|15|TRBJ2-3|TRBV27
CASSPLGTSDHTQYF
TGTGCCAGCAGCCCCCTGGGGACTAGCGACCATACGCAGTATTTT
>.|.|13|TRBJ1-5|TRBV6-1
CASAPQGGQPQHF
TGTGCCAGCGCCCCGCAGGGCGGACAGCCCCAGCATTTT
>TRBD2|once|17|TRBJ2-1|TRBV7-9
CASSTRTSGSIDNEQFF
TGTGCCAGCAGCACCAGGACTAGCGGGAGTATAGACAATGAGCAGTTCTTC
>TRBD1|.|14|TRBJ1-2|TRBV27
CASRGTATNTGYTF
TGTGCCAGCAGAGGGACAGCCACAAACACAGGCTACACCTTC
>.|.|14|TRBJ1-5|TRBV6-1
CATDLGGNNQPQHF
TGTGCCACCGATCTGGGGGGTAACAATCAGCCCCAGCATTTT
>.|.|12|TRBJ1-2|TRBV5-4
CASSSQRYGYTF
TGTGCCAGCAGCTCCCAACGCTATGGCTACACCTTC
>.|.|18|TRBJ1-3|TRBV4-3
CASSQDNWQTSSGNTIYF
TGCGCCAGCAGCCAAGATAATTGGCAGACTAGCTCTGGAAACACCATATATTTT
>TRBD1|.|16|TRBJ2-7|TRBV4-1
CASSQDIGTGSYEQYF
TGCGCCAGCAGCCAAGATATCGGGACAGGCTCCTACGAGCAGTACTTC
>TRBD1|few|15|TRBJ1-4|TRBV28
CASSLPDRVREKLFF
TGTGCCAGCAGTTTACCGGACAGGGTTAGGGAAAAACTGTTTTTT
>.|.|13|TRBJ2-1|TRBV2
CASTLSSYNEQFF
TGTGCCAGTACCTTGAGCTCCTACAATGAGCAGTTCTTC
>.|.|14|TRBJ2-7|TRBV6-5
CASSSGGLSYEQYF
TGTGCCAGCAGTTCCGGGGGACTCTCCTACGAGCAGTACTTC
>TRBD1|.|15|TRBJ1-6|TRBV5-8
CASSWGQVRGSPLHF
TGTGCCAGCAGCTGGGGACAGGTCCGAGGATCACCCCTCCACTTT
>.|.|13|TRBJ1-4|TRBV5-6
CASSLGRAGKLFF
TGTGCCAGCAGCTTGGGGAGGGCCGGAAAACTGTTTTTT
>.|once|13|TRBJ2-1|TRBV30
CAWWEGGLNEQFF
TGTGCCTGGTGGGAGGGGGGTCTCAATGAGCAGTTCTTC
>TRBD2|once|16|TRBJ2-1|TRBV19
CASRDPLRGNYNEQFF
TGTGCCAGTAGGGACCCCCTGCGGGGGAACTACAATGAGCAGTTCTTC
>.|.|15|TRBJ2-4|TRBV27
CASSLVGRGGNIQYF
TGTGCCAGCAGTTTAGTGGGCAGGGGGGGAAACATTCAGTACTTC
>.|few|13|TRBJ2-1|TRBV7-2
CASSTRTDNEQFF
TGTGCCAGCAGCACCCGGACTGACAATGAGCAGTTCTTC
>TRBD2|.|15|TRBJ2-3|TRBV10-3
CASSTSGTSTDTQYF
TGTGCCAGCTCAACTAGCGGGACTAGCACAGATACGCAGTATTTT
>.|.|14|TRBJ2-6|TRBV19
CASRDSSGANVLTF
TGTGCCAGTAGGGACAGCTCTGGGGCCAACGTCCTGACTTTC
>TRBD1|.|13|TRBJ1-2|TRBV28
CASSIGTVLGYTF
TGTGCCAGCAGTATAGGGACAGTCCTCGGCTACACCTTC
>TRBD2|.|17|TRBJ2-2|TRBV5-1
CASSASLLAGRTGELFF
TGCGCCAGCAGCGCCTCATTACTAGCGGGACGCACCGGGGAGCTGTTTTTT
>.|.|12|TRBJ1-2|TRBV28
CASREDNYGYTF
TGTGCCAGCAGAGAGGACAACTATGGCTACACCTTC
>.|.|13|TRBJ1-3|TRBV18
CASSPSPGNTIYF
TGTGCCAGCTCCCCATCCCCTGGAAACACCATATATTTT
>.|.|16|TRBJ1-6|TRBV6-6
CASTHNTRALPSPLHF
TGTGCCAGCACCCACAATACCCGGGCCTTACCCTCACCCCTCCACTTT
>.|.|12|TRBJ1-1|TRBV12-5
CASGLESSEAFF
TGTGCTAGTGGTTTAGAAAGTTCTGAAGCTTTCTTT
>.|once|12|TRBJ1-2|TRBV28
CASSPQSYGYTF
TGTGCCAGCAGCCCTCAGAGCTATGGCTACACCTTC
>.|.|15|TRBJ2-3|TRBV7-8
CASSLGGARTDTQYF
TGTGCCAGCAGCTTAGGCGGGGCCCGCACAGATACGCAGTATTTT
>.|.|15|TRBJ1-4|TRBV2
CASSGSGGAYEKLFF
TGTGCCAGCAGTGGCTCGGGGGGCGCATATGAAAAACTGTTTTTT
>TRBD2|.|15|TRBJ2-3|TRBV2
CASSEPGLAGGTQYF
TGTGCCAGCAGTGAACCCGGACTAGCGGGGGGGACGCAGTATTTT
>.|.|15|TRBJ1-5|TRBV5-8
CASSPTGTGNQPQHF
TGTGCCAGCAGCCCTACCGGGACGGGCAATCAGCCCCAGCATTTT
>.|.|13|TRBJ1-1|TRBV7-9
CASIGAWGTEAFF
TGTGCCAGCATTGGGGCGTGGGGCACTGAAGCTTTCTTT
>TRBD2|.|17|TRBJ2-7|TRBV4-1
CASSQAGLAGDSYEQYF
TGCGCCAGCAGCCAAGCGGGACTAGCGGGGGATTCCTACGAGCAGTACTTC
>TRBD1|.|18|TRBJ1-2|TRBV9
CASSRIPGTGIGSDGYTF
TGTGCCAGCAGCCGAATTCCCGGGACAGGGATTGGTAGTGATGGCTACACCTTC
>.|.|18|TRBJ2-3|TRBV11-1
CASSLRKGDGPSTDTQYF
TGTGCCAGCAGCCTTAGGAAAGGTGACGGCCCTAGCACAGATACGCAGTATTTT
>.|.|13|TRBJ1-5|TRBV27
CASSLSWNQPQHF
TGTGCCAGCAGTTTATCGTGGAATCAGCCCCAGCATTTT
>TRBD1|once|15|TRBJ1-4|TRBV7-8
CASSFMTGGGEKLFF
TGTGCCAGCAGCTTCATGACAGGGGGCGGTGAAAAACTGTTTTTT
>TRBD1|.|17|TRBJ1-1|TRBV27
CASTGGQGLLGNTEAFF
TGTGCCTCCACAGGGGGACAGGGGCTTCTCGGCAACACTGAAGCTTTCTTT
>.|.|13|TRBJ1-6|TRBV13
CASSPTPGSPLHF
TGTGCCAGCAGCCCCACCCCTGGCTCACCCCTCCACTTT
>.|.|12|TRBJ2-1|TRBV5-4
CASSFVYNEQFF
TGTGCCAGCAGCTTCGTCTACAATGAGCAGTTCTTC
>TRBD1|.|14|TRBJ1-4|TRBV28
CASSLQGLNEKLFF
TGTGCCAGCAGTCTACAGGGGCTTAATGAAAAACTGTTTTTT
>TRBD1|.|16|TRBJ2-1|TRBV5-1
CASSVGQGASYNEQFF
TGCGCCAGCAGCGTGGGACAGGGGGCCTCCTACAATGAGCAGTTCTTC
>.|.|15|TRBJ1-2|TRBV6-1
CASSGQGGRNYGYTF
TGTGCCAGCAGTGGCCAGGGTGGGCGCAACTATGGCTACACCTTC
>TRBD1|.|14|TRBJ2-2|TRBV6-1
CASSAQGASGELFF
TGTGCCAGCAGTGCACAGGGGGCGTCCGGGGAGCTGTTTTTT
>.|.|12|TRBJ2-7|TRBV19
CASSPGRYEQYF
TGTGCCAGTAGCCCGGGACGCTACGAGCAGTACTTC
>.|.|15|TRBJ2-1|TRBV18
CASSVPRSSGDEQFF
TGTGCCAGCTCAGTGCCTCGCTCGAGTGGGGATGAGCAGTTCTTC